This T cell receptor (beta chain) was obtained from a study of spatial heterogeneity in lung cancer. Background on the study: An average of more than ten raw reads was observed per unique TCR and UMI combination.

Findings of the study overall: Ubiquitous expanded tumor TCRs were seen in blood more at resection than at follow-up.

Each TCR cDNA molecule carried a unique molecular identifier. A single record per CDR3 protein comes from TCRdb applying MiXCR to the 5' RACE reads. In the table there are about 45,000 distinct CDR3 sequences, approximately 6.8% of which are singletons. Noted time point: sample taken at primary tumor resection. Sequencing of whole RNA from tumor, nontumor lung or frozen PBMC involved no sorting. Germline values: CDR1 LGHDT, CDR2 YNNKEL (reference sequence). V lost 4 bases, J lost 0 bases, and 11 bases lay in between. CDR3 length equals 15 residues. This clonotype occurred many times. Its matching antigen is unknown.

The rearrangement uses TRBV3-1 and TRBJ2-3; D remains unclear. This receptor was obtained from a female donor with early-stage non-small cell lung cancer. The material sequenced was PBMCs, taken at surgery. The CDR3 DNA reads TGTGCCAGCAGCCCCCGTCCCTCTAGCACAGATACGCAGTATTTT. The encoded protein is CASSPRPSSTDTQYF.